The 9 T cell receptor beta chains below all came from one sample that was sequenced in a study of blood T cell repertoires in COVID-19. Sequenced by immunoSEQ multiplex PCR; TCRdb stores in-frame clones only, minus some. The table has 250,000 to 350,000 clones, approximately 88% seen once. The sequenced material came from peripheral blood. These receptor sequences come from a woman aged 45-65 years with active or convalescent COVID-19.

For the CDR3, the DNA is TGTGCCAGCAGCCGGACAGATCCCTCCACAGATACGCAGTATTTT. It is translated as CASSRTDPSTDTQYF. The rearrangement links TRBV5-5 to TRBJ2-3; D possibly corresponds to TRBD1 (6 bases). This CDR3 is 15 amino acids long. Germline V gene lookup returns CDR1 SGHKS and CDR2 YYEKEE (reference sequence). Trimming took 4 bases from V and 2 from J, leaving 14 bases between them.

The rearrangement uses TRBV18 and TRBJ1-3, with no clear D. The V gene's germline CDR1 is KGHSH and CDR2 LQKENI. V lost 3 bases and J 0 bases, leaving 15 bases between the germline ends. This CDR3 has 17 residues. This CDR3 reads CASSPNPLQNSGNTIYF. The CDR3, as DNA: TGTGCCAGCTCACCTAACCCCCTACAGAACTCTGGAAACACCATATATTTT.

The gene calls are TRBV28 and TRBJ2-3; D uncertain. This CDR3 has 13 amino acids. Trimming took off 2 bases at V and 2 bases at J, with 5 bases between the two ends. The germline V gene has CDR1 MDHEN and CDR2 SYDVKM. The CDR3 loop is CASSLPHTDTQYF. In DNA, the CDR3 is TGTGCCAGCAGTTTACCCCACACAGATACGCAGTATTTT.

This chain uses TRBV5-1 with TRBJ2-7; a weak D match, TRBD2 (6 bases). Per germline, CDR1 SGHRS and CDR2 YFSETQ. There are 14 residues in the CDR3. V was pared by 4 bases and J by 1 base, with 12 bases between. CDR3 sequence (DNA): TGCGCCAGCAGCGGGAGGACGATTTCCTACGAGCAGTACTTC. Its protein is CASSGRTISYEQYF.

This chain joins TRBV7-2 and TRBJ1-6; D remains ambiguous. V dropped 5 bases and J dropped 14 bases, with 22 bases sitting between them. The length of the CDR3 is 15 residues. Germline CDR1 and CDR2: SGHTA and FQGNSA. This CDR3 reads CASSASGLGFLALHF. Written as DNA, the CDR3 is TGTGCCAGCAGCGCGTCCGGACTGGGATTTTTGGCCCTCCACTTT.

CDR3 coding DNA: TGTGCCAGCAGCGTAGGCAGGGACTATGGCTACACCTTC. Protein: CASSVGRDYGYTF. The chain employs TRBV9 and TRBJ1-2, with D maybe TRBD1 (5 bases). V was clipped by 0 bases and J by 3 bases, with 6 bases between them. The CDR3 loop spans 13 amino acids. Per the germline V gene, CDR1 is SGDLS and CDR2 is YYNGEE.

The J gene is TRBJ1-1, the V gene TRBV27, with D perhaps TRBD1 (5 bases). Trimming took 2 bases from V and 3 from J, leaving 7 bases between them. The CDR3 covers 13 residues. Germline CDR1 MNHEY, CDR2 SMNVEV (reference sequence). CDR3 nucleotides: TGTGCCAGCAGTTTACGGGGGTACACTGAAGCTTTCTTT. This codes for CASSLRGYTEAFF.

As concerns this clone: This sample includes further DNA sequences coding for the same CDR3. V usage is TRBV6-5 and J usage is TRBJ2-7; 8 positions agree with TRBD2. The germline V gene encodes CDR1 MNHEY and CDR2 SVGAGI. V lost 4 bases, J lost 3 bases, and 2 bases stayed unmatched. This CDR3 is 13 amino acids long. CDR3 in DNA: TGTGCCAGCAGTTTAAGCGGGGGCTACGAGCAGTACTTC. Translated, it gives CASSLSGGYEQYF.

The chain is built from TRBV12-5 and TRBJ1-4; 12 nucleotides match TRBD1. This CDR3 is 14 amino acids long. The J segment lost 8 bases and the V segment lost 5 bases, leaving 3 bases of the junction unmatched. Germline loops: CDR1 LGHNT, CDR2 FRNRAP. CDR3 region: CASGPGQGAEKLFF. In DNA form, the CDR3 reads TGTGCTAGTGGTCCGGGACAGGGGGCGGAAAAACTGTTTTTT. Filled out from reference TRBV12-5 and TRBJ1-4, the complete variable domain reads DARVTQTPRHKVTEMGQEVTMRCQPILGHNTVFWYRQTMMQGLELLAYFRNRAPLDDSGMPKDRFSAEMPDATLATLKIQPSEPRDSAVYFCASGPGQGAEKLFFGSGTQLSVL.